The rows below give T cell receptor beta chains drawn from one sample of a study of cytomegalovirus exposure and HLA in healthy donors. Sequencing used immunoSEQ multiplex PCR; TCRdb keeps in-frame clones, though not all of them. The table records 190,000 or so clones, 75% to 90% of them present only once. Sequenced sample: PBMCs. The receptors were gathered from a woman aged 50 to 60 in good health and CMV-seropositive. Both conserved end residues are part of each CDR3.

j_call v_call cdr3_length cdr3_aa
TRBJ1-6 TRBV28 16 CASSLDRSSYNSPLHF
TRBJ1-5 TRBV2 14 CASRDRTPNQPQHF
TRBJ1-1 TRBV5-6 14 CASSSLQGYTEAFF
TRBJ2-1 TRBV6-4 17 CASSETSGGTSYNEQFF
NA TRBV7-9 14 CASSLNSGGYEQYF
TRBJ2-5 TRBV5-1 13 CASSWDVGRAQYF
TRBJ1-2 TRBV21-1 14 CASSPRQVGYGYTF
TRBJ1-2 TRBV5-1 14 CASNEQGATYGYTF
TRBJ2-1 TRBV5-4 13 CASSLASYNEQFF
TRBJ2-1 TRBV4-2 16 CASSRPGVGNYNEQFF
TRBJ2-5 TRBV2 15 CASRAGLAAQETQYF
TRBJ2-7 TRBV7-9 17 CSSSSVGGQGRWYEQYF
TRBJ1-1 TRBV19 13 CASYLDRGTEAFF
TRBJ2-5 TRBV6-6 16 CASSSGLAGRQETQYF
TRBJ1-2 TRBV4-1 14 CASSLGRGVYGYTF
TRBJ2-7 TRBV18 14 CASSPQPSSYEQYF
TRBJ1-2 TRBV28 14 CASSHRAEVYGYTF
TRBJ1-2 TRBV6-5 13 CASSLMPNYGYTF
TRBJ1-1 TRBV4-3 14 CASSQGDRDTEAFF
TRBJ2-5 TRBV7-2 14 CASSSHGTEETQYF
TRBJ2-6 TRBV7-9 18 CASSLTRTGGSGANGLTF
TRBJ2-5 TRBV11-1 16 CASSSPSGTGVETQYF
TRBJ2-2 TRBV19 17 CASTTMRGQGYTGELFF
TRBJ2-7 TRBV19 13 CASSLRVTYEQYF
TRBJ2-1 TRBV6-1 15 CATWAPGTGGSEQFF
TRBJ1-1 TRBV5-8 16 CASSFVRGQRDTEAFF
TRBJ1-5 TRBV7-2 13 CASSSQDGPVLHF
TRBJ1-2 TRBV7-2 17 CASSLALGTGTAYGYTF
TRBJ2-7 TRBV18 14 CASSPGTGTGEQYF
TRBJ2-7 TRBV5-4 16 CASSLDASGASYEQYF
TRBJ2-7 TRBV20-1 10 CSAVDYEQYF
TRBJ2-2 TRBV11-2 14 CASSPGQGAGELFF
TRBJ2-7 TRBV13 14 CASSLGRGRYEQYF
TRBJ2-7 TRBV6-5 14 CATKPQGFVHEQYF
TRBJ1-4 TRBV5-4 15 CASSTTGTTNEKLFF
TRBJ2-3 TRBV19 14 CASSKQAATDTQYF
TRBJ1-6 TRBV6-5 13 CASSSRDNSPLHF
TRBJ2-1 TRBV7-2 14 CASSLATGGDEQFF
TRBJ2-7 TRBV4-2 18 CASSQATQGGGTLSGQYF
TRBJ1-5 TRBV7-2 16 CASSLQTGNSNQPQHF
TRBJ2-7 TRBV19 12 CASSEGGYEQYF
TRBJ2-6 TRBV7-2 16 CASRGTGTSGANGLTF
TRBJ2-5 TRBV30 13 CAWSVRLQETQYF
NA TRBV28 14 CASSSGISSYEQYF
TRBJ1-2 TRBV2 15 CASTGGRQGAYGYTF
TRBJ2-5 TRBV5-6 15 CASSLVPGAGETQYF
TRBJ1-4 TRBV11-3 14 CASSLVQPNEKLFF
TRBJ1-2 TRBV9 15 CASSVGSGHSYGYTF
TRBJ2-2 TRBV5-6 15 CASSLWTLSPGELFF
TRBJ2-7 TRBV6-5 15 CASSYDSTASYEQYF